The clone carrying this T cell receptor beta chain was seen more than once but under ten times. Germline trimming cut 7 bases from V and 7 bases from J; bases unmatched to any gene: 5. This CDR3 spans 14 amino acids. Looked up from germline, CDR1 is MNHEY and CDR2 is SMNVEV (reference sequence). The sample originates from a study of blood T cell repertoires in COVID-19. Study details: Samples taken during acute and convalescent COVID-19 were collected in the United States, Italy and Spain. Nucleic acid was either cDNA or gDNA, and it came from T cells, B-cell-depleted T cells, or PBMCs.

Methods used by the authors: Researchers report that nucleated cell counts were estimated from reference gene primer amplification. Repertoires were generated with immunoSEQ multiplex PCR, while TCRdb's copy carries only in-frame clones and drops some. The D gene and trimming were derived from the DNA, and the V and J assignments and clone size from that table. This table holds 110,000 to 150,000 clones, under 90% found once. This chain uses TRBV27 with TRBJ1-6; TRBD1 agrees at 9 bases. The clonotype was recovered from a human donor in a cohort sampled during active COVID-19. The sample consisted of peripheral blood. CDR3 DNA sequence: TGTGCCAGCACCAAAGACAGGGGGAATTCACCCCTCCACTTT. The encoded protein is CASTKDRGNSPLHF.